One sample yielded the 7 T cell receptor beta chains listed below, sequenced in a study of cytomegalovirus exposure and HLA in healthy donors (dated 2017 in TCRdb). The library was obtained by the immunoSEQ multiplex PCR assay. A mixture of 60 forward primers for TCR Vbeta segments and 13 reverse primers for TCR Jbeta segments was used in the multiplex PCR. Held by TCRdb, this immuneACCESS table contains in-frame sequences only and omits some clones. Under half of the omission traces to an unresolved V gene where checked; the cause of the rest is unknown. Across this sample there are under 150,000 clones, with about 78% seen only once. Approximately 2.9% of the sample lies in the top ten. The sequenced sample consisted of PBMCs. The receptors were sampled from a human donor in good health.

V and J are TRBV5-1 and TRBJ1-5; 7 positions agree with TRBD1. There are 16 residues in the CDR3. CDR1 is SGHRS and CDR2 is YFSETQ in the germline V gene. The junction had 3 bases not matched to a gene; V was cut back by 0 bases and J by 0 bases. The CDR3 sequence: CASSLGSGGSNQPQHF. The CDR3 DNA sequence: TGCGCCAGCAGCTTGGGATCAGGGGGTAGCAATCAGCCCCAGCATTTT.

The chain links TRBV4-1 to TRBJ2-1, with TRBD1 identical over 8 bases. Trimming cost V 2 bases and J 4 bases; bases outside gene matches: 10. In germline, CDR1 is MGHRA, CDR2 YSYEKL. There are 17 residues in the CDR3. The CDR3 protein is CASSQFWGDRPYNEQFF. In nucleotides, the CDR3 is TGCGCCAGCAGCCAATTCTGGGGGGACAGGCCATACAATGAGCAGTTCTTC.

This chain connects TRBV29-1 to TRBJ1-6, with a weak D call TRBD1 (6 bases). This CDR3 has 14 residues. CDR1 and CDR2 from the germline V gene are SQVTM and ANQGSEA. V lost 4 bases and J 6 bases, leaving 13 bases between the germline ends. For the CDR3, the DNA is TGCAGCGTTGTCCTACAGGGAAGTAATTCACCCCTCCACTTT. This gives the protein CSVVLQGSNSPLHF. Filled out from reference TRBV29-1 and TRBJ1-6, the complete variable domain reads SAVISQKPSRDICQRGTSLTIQCQVDSQVTMMFWYRQQPGQSLTLIATANQGSEATYESGFVIDKFPISRPNLTFSTLTVSNMSPEDSSIYLCSVVLQGSNSPLHFGNGTRLTVT.

This chain joins TRBV7-3 and TRBJ1-2, with a possible D match to TRBD1 (5 bases). Germline lookup yields CDR1 SGHTA and CDR2 FQGTGA. The CDR3 spans 17 residues. The V end lost 5 bases, the J end lost 4 bases, and 23 bases lay between the germline ends. CDR3 DNA sequence: TGTGCCAGCAGCCCAATCCCAGGGCCGGGAGTTGGCTATGGCTACACCTTC. Protein product: CASSPIPGPGVGYGYTF.

This clone was seen only once. This chain links TRBV9 with TRBJ2-2, with 13 bases that match TRBD2. In germline, CDR1 is SGDLS, CDR2 YYNGEE. The CDR3 spans 18 residues. Germline trimming cut 4 bases from V and 3 bases from J; bases unmatched to any gene: 9. This CDR3 is CASSFTSGGASDTGELFF. The CDR3 DNA sequence: TGTGCCAGCAGCTTTACTAGCGGGGGGGCCTCGGACACCGGGGAGCTGTTTTTT.

The V and J genes are TRBV13 and TRBJ1-6, with TRBD1 as a possible D gene (6 bases). The CDR3 has 16 residues. The germline V gene encodes CDR1 PRHDT and CDR2 FYEKMQ (reference sequence). Deletions cut 6 bases from V and 2 bases from J, with 14 bases between. Written as DNA, the CDR3 is TGTGCCAGCAGGCGAACAGGGTTACCCTATAATTCACCCCTCCACTTT. Protein product: CASRRTGLPYNSPLHF.

The V and J genes are TRBV5-1 and TRBJ2-5; 9 nucleotides agree with TRBD1. Germline V gene data show CDR1 as SGHRS and CDR2 as YFSETQ. The CDR3 is made up of 15 amino acids. The junction had 5 bases not matched to a gene; V was cut back by 0 bases and J by 5 bases. The CDR3 sequence is CASSLGDRAQETQYF. Here the CDR3 DNA reads TGCGCCAGCAGCTTGGGGGACAGGGCCCAGGAGACCCAGTACTTC.